The entry that follows covers one TCR beta chain sequence. Study processing details: Nucleated cell counts were estimated from reference gene primer amplification. Data came from immunoSEQ multiplex PCR; TCRdb stores just in-frame clones and leaves some out. From that table come the V and J calls and clone size; the DNA was used to work out D and trimming. The repertoire has over 100,000 clones, 60% to 80% of them found once; the top ten carry 1.9%. The source of the sample is a study of blood T cell repertoires in COVID-19. About the research overall: Nucleic acid was either cDNA or gDNA, and it came from T cells, B-cell-depleted T cells, or PBMCs.

The CDR3 runs to 14 residues. CDR1 and CDR2 (germline): LNHDA, SQIVND (reference sequence). With 11 bases removed from V and 6 bases from J, the gap between germline ends came to 19 bases. The sequenced sample was peripheral blood. This sequence joins TRBV19 and TRBJ2-2; tentatively, D is TRBD1 (5 bases). The receptor's source is a woman in her 70s with acute or convalescent COVID-19. This chain's CDR3 is CASQGRVYPGELFF. As DNA, the CDR3 is TGTGCCTCCCAGGGCAGGGTTTACCCCGGGGAGCTGTTTTTT.